Listed below are T cell receptor beta chains from one sample, sequenced in a study of cytomegalovirus exposure and HLA in healthy donors. Clones were read by immunoSEQ multiplex PCR, and TCRdb kept only the in-frame ones, dropping some. The sample lists about 77,000 clones; over 70% were seen once. The specimen was PBMCs. The receptors come from a woman in her 40s in good health and CMV-seronegative. CDR3s include the opening cysteine and the closing phenylalanine or tryptophan. The order of the fields is CDR3 protein, V gene, J gene, D gene. A D gene is named only where the DNA matches it firmly.

CDR3: CASSDRQGAVDEQYF
V: TRBV7-2
J: TRBJ2-7
D: TRBD1

CDR3: CASSLKGAGEKLFF
V: TRBV5-6
J: TRBJ1-4
D: TRBD1

CDR3: CASSPDKVSPRANVLTF
V: TRBV7-6
J: TRBJ2-6
D: NA

CDR3: CASSTPMGGRGQFF
V: TRBV28
J: TRBJ2-1
D: TRBD2

CDR3: CASSYSTLGGNTEAFF
V: TRBV6-5
J: TRBJ1-1
D: NA

CDR3: CASSQDQGTNEQFF
V: TRBV4-1
J: TRBJ2-1
D: NA

CDR3: CSVGPGLTIEAFF
V: TRBV29-1
J: TRBJ1-1
D: NA

CDR3: CASSLTGGIGGYTF
V: TRBV28
J: TRBJ1-2
D: NA

CDR3: CASSQLTGERETQYF
V: TRBV6-1
J: TRBJ2-5
D: NA

CDR3: CASSLESRGMNEQFF
V: TRBV11-2
J: TRBJ2-1
D: NA

CDR3: CASSWGGPSGNTIYF
V: TRBV6-6
J: TRBJ1-3
D: NA

CDR3: CASSSGGRTGTDTQYF
V: TRBV7-3
J: TRBJ2-3
D: NA

CDR3: CASSPIAGSSYNEQFF
V: TRBV7-3
J: TRBJ2-1
D: TRBD2

CDR3: CASTSLGLEETQYF
V: TRBV11-2
J: TRBJ2-5
D: NA

CDR3: CASRFTSGYNEQFF
V: TRBV11-2
J: TRBJ2-1
D: TRBD2

CDR3: CASSERAGDSNQPQHF
V: TRBV2
J: TRBJ1-5
D: NA

CDR3: CARSLVKRQPISEAFF
V: TRBV5-3
J: TRBJ1-1
D: NA

CDR3: CASSLIGNQPQHF
V: TRBV11-2
J: TRBJ1-5
D: NA

CDR3: CASSKGQWNTEAFF
V: TRBV11-2
J: TRBJ1-1
D: TRBD1

CDR3: CAWSADRGNGYTF
V: TRBV30
J: TRBJ1-2
D: TRBD1

CDR3: CASSQESGSSYNEQFF
V: TRBV4-1
J: TRBJ2-1
D: TRBD2

CDR3: CASSAGAQRDTQYF
V: TRBV5-1
J: TRBJ2-3
D: TRBD2

CDR3: CASSLTRTSTDTQYF
V: TRBV6-1
J: TRBJ2-3
D: NA

CDR3: CASSRQGGYGYTF
V: TRBV27
J: TRBJ1-2
D: TRBD1

CDR3: CASSSGQLETQYF
V: TRBV7-3
J: TRBJ2-5
D: NA

CDR3: CAWGAGASRTQYF
V: TRBV30
J: TRBJ2-5
D: NA

CDR3: CASSQGTSGSYNEQFF
V: TRBV4-2
J: TRBJ2-1
D: TRBD2

CDR3: CASSEYQGSLETQYF
V: TRBV25-1
J: TRBJ2-5
D: NA

CDR3: CASSPKGGPMISYEQYF
V: TRBV27
J: TRBJ2-7
D: NA

CDR3: CASKGGGGSGNTIYF
V: TRBV2
J: TRBJ1-3
D: NA

CDR3: CASSPGTGDDEQYF
V: TRBV5-1
J: TRBJ2-7
D: TRBD1

CDR3: CASRTGQTSAGELFF
V: TRBV6-5
J: TRBJ2-2
D: TRBD1

CDR3: CSVEDQTGVNEQFF
V: TRBV29-1
J: TRBJ2-1
D: TRBD1

CDR3: CASSPAGTSGKETQYF
V: TRBV14
J: TRBJ2-5
D: TRBD2

CDR3: CASSGERGRAYNEQFF
V: TRBV6-1
J: TRBJ2-1
D: TRBD2

CDR3: CASSLQSLAGDGTDTQYF
V: TRBV5-6
J: TRBJ2-3
D: TRBD2

CDR3: CASSGTVSPLHF
V: TRBV5-6
J: TRBJ1-6
D: NA

CDR3: CAWRLWGGSASF
V: TRBV30
J: TRBJ1-3
D: NA

CDR3: CATRAQVKVNYGYTF
V: TRBV7-2
J: TRBJ1-2
D: NA

CDR3: CASSLDRNDSPLHF
V: TRBV5-1
J: TRBJ1-6
D: NA

CDR3: CASSLIGSPGQPQHF
V: TRBV5-1
J: TRBJ1-5
D: NA

CDR3: CASSLIGTGSEKLFF
V: TRBV7-2
J: TRBJ1-4
D: TRBD1

CDR3: CASGKQDEQYF
V: TRBV7-6
J: TRBJ2-7
D: NA

CDR3: CASSLGAGRRDEQYF
V: TRBV5-1
J: TRBJ2-7
D: NA

CDR3: CASSDVQGFSQKLFF
V: TRBV25-1
J: TRBJ1-4
D: NA

CDR3: CASSYNRDSYGYTF
V: TRBV6-5
J: TRBJ1-2
D: TRBD1

CDR3: CASSRDNRGPYGYTF
V: TRBV18
J: TRBJ1-2
D: TRBD1

CDR3: CASRYRAGYTF
V: TRBV2
J: TRBJ1-2
D: NA

CDR3: CATSREGREIDTQYF
V: TRBV15
J: TRBJ2-3
D: NA

CDR3: CASSETRGNEQFF
V: TRBV2
J: TRBJ2-1
D: TRBD1

CDR3: CASSRSAGPSYEQYF
V: TRBV14
J: TRBJ2-7
D: NA

CDR3: CASSIVGNRGNQPQHF
V: TRBV19
J: TRBJ1-5
D: NA

CDR3: CASSYRTAQDEKLFF
V: TRBV6-6
J: TRBJ1-4
D: NA

CDR3: CASMYGANVLTF
V: TRBV25-1
J: TRBJ2-6
D: NA

CDR3: CAWSIQGNTEAFF
V: TRBV30
J: TRBJ1-1
D: NA

CDR3: CASSPSEGRGGLPLQYF
V: TRBV19
J: TRBJ2-3
D: TRBD2